The clone carrying this TCR beta chain was found once. Its antigen is not known. The record originates from a study of T cells after yellow fever vaccination. Study conclusions and caveats: Weaker, the secondary response peaked sooner, at day 5 versus 15.

Via MiXCR, TCRdb re-called the 5' RACE reads, giving one row per CDR3 protein. The sample has 400,000 to 650,000 distinct CDR3 sequences; 21% are singletons. CDR1 and CDR2 from the germline V gene are SGDLS and YYNGEE. The CDR3 length is 16 residues. Trimming took 4 bases from V and 2 from J; bases not matched to a gene: 7. The sequenced sample was PBMCs, obtained roughly 20 days after the first yellow fever vaccination. The receptor comes from a man aged 18 to 29 who received the YFV17D yellow fever vaccine. The chain has TRBV9 and TRBJ2-4; the match to TRBD1 covers 9 bases. The CDR3 nucleotides read TGTGCCAGCAGCCTAGGACAGGGGATTCCCAAAAACATTCAGTACTTC. Amino acid sequence: CASSLGQGIPKNIQYF.